A single T cell receptor (beta chain) is shown here with its context. This sample is part of a study of blood T cell repertoires in COVID-19. Whole-study context: Acute and convalescent COVID-19 specimens originated in the United States, Italy and Spain. PBMCs, B-cell-depleted T cells, or T cells provided the cDNA or gDNA that made up the material.

This CDR3 has 15 amino acids. From germline, CDR1 is SGHDT and CDR2 YYEEEE. V lost 3 bases and J lost 3, with 16 bases in between. Per the original methods: Amplifying reference gene primers gave estimates of nucleated cell counts. Clones were read by immunoSEQ multiplex PCR, and TCRdb kept only the in-frame ones, dropping some. That table furnishes V, J and clone size, whereas the DNA furnished D and trimming. The sample lists 200,000 to 250,000 clones; roughly 82% were seen once. The receptor's source is a man aged 45-65 years with active or convalescent COVID-19. Sequencing was performed on peripheral blood. The J gene is TRBJ2-7, the V gene TRBV5-6; a possible D gene is TRBD2 (5 bases). CDR3 sequence (DNA): TGTGCCAGCAGCTCGCCGGAGGAGCCCAACTACGAGCAGTACGTC. Protein sequence: CASSSPEEPNYEQYV.